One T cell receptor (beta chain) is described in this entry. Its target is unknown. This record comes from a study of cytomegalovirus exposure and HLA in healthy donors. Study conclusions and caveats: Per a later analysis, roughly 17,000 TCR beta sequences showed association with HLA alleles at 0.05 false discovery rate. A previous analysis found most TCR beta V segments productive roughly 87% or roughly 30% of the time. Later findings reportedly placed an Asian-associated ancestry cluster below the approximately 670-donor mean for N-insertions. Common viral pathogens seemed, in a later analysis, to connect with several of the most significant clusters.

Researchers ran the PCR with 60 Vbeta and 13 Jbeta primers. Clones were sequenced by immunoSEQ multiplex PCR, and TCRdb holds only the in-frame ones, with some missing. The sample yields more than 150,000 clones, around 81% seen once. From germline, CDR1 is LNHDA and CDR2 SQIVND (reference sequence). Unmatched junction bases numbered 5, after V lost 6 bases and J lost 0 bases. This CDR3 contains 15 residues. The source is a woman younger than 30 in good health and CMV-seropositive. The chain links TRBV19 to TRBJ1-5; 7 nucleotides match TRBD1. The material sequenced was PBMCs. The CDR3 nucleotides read TGTGCCAGTAGGAAGACAGGGAGTAGCAATCAGCCCCAGCATTTT. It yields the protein CASRKTGSSNQPQHF. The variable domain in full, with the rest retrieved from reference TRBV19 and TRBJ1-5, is DGGITQSPKYLFRKEGQNVTLSCEQNLNHDAMYWYRQDPGQGLRLIYYSQIVNDFQKGDIAEGYSVSREKKESFPLTVTSAQKNPTAFYLCASRKTGSSNQPQHFGDGTRLSIL.